This T cell receptor (beta chain) was identified in a study of identical twins. TCRdb redid the calling of the 5' RACE reads with MiXCR, one entry per CDR3 protein. This sample has under 300,000 distinct CDR3 sequences, with about an eighth found just once. V was pared by 5 bases and J by 3 bases, with 16 bases between. CDR1 is DFQATT and CDR2 is SNEGSKA in the germline V gene (reference sequence). This CDR3 spans 14 amino acids. These sequences were also reported in another study, on yellow fever vaccine responses in identical twins.

This sequence joins TRBV20-1 and TRBJ1-1; no clear D. Sample: memory (CD45RO+) T cells sorted from blood. This clonotype was obtained from a woman aged 18-29 years in good health. CDR3 amino acids: CSAFTLGGYTEAFF. CDR3 DNA sequence: TGCAGTGCTTTTACCCTGGGTGGGTACACTGAAGCTTTCTTT.